The next 23 T cell receptor beta chains were all read from a single sample in a study of T cell responses to AZD1222 COVID-19 vaccine. The assay was immunoSEQ multiplex PCR, and TCRdb's table has in-frame clones only and misses some. The table includes roughly 150,000 clones, approximately 87% detected once. The specimen was peripheral blood, collected 28 days after the second AZD1222 dose. These TCRs come from an adult who received the AZD1222 COVID-19 vaccine.

The chain has TRBV2 and TRBJ2-2; a possible D gene is TRBD1 (5 bases). Per germline, CDR1 SNHLY and CDR2 FYNNEI. V lost 7 bases to trimming and J lost 4 bases, with 13 bases between them. The CDR3 spans 14 residues. The CDR3 sequence: CASTPQGITGELFF. The CDR3 DNA sequence: TGTGCCAGCACCCCTCAGGGTATCACCGGGGAGCTGTTTTTT.

V usage is TRBV7-8 and J usage is TRBJ2-7; TRBD2 aligns across 12 bases. The CDR3 spans 16 residues. V lost 5 bases and J lost 6; bases outside the gene matches: 11. In germline, CDR1 is SGHVS, CDR2 FQNEAQ. The CDR3 protein is CASSHFTSGRPPEQYF. The CDR3 DNA reads TGTGCCAGCAGCCACTTTACTAGCGGGAGGCCTCCCGAGCAGTACTTC.

V usage is TRBV7-8 and J usage is TRBJ1-2, with unresolved D. Trimming took off 5 bases at V and 7 bases at J, with 11 bases between the two ends. This CDR3 contains 12 residues. Germline loops: CDR1 SGHVS, CDR2 FQNEAQ. The CDR3 spells CASSPQSGGYTF. The CDR3 DNA reads as TGTGCCAGCAGCCCACAGTCTGGTGGCTACACCTTC.

In DNA form, the CDR3 reads TGTGCCAGCAGCTCCATAGCGGGACAGGAGACCCAGTACTTC. Protein product: CASSSIAGQETQYF. V is TRBV5-4 and J is TRBJ2-5; D is possibly TRBD2 (8 bases). Germline CDR1 is SGHNT and CDR2 is YYREEE (reference sequence). V was clipped by 3 bases and J by 5 bases, with 14 bases between them. This CDR3 comprises 14 residues.

The chain carries TRBV5-1 and TRBJ2-5; D is perhaps TRBD1 (5 bases). CDR3 length equals 15 residues. In germline, CDR1 is SGHRS, CDR2 YFSETQ. Trimming pared 0 bases from V and 5 bases from J, leaving 14 bases between. In DNA, the CDR3 is TGCGCCAGCAGCTTGGAACCGTCCAGGGCTGAGACCCAGTACTTC. Residues: CASSLEPSRAETQYF.

This CDR3 reads CASSLLGGSGDRAKNIQYF. The CDR3 DNA sequence: TGTGCCAGCAGTTTATTGGGCGGGAGTGGTGATCGAGCCAAAAACATTCAGTACTTC. The chain employs TRBV28 and TRBJ2-4; 7 bases are a match to TRBD2. V trimming: 1 base; J trimming: 0 bases; junction bases outside the gene matches: 12. The CDR3 sequence is 19 residues long. Germline loops: CDR1 MDHEN, CDR2 SYDVKM.

About this clone itself: Other DNA sequences in the sample encode the same CDR3. The chain carries TRBV5-1 and TRBJ1-1; 7 bases map to TRBD1. Per germline, CDR1 SGHRS and CDR2 YFSETQ. The V gene end was trimmed by 3 bases and the J gene end by 5 bases; junction bases not matched to a gene: 4. The CDR3 has 13 amino acids. In DNA form, the CDR3 reads TGCGCCAGCAGCTCCCAGGGGGATACTGAAGCTTTCTTT. Translation gives CASSSQGDTEAFF.

The chain couples TRBV5-6 to TRBJ1-4, with D uncertain. V was clipped by 0 bases and J by 7 bases, with 10 bases between them. In germline, CDR1 is SGHDT, CDR2 YYEEEE. The CDR3 runs to 14 residues. The chain's CDR3 is CASSLAGQSEKLFF. CDR3 nucleotides: TGTGCCAGCAGCTTGGCCGGGCAGTCTGAAAAACTGTTTTTT.

The chain is built from TRBV6-2 or TRBV6-3 and TRBJ1-5, with 7 nucleotides matching TRBD1. The CDR3 consists of 14 residues. With V trimmed by 2 bases and J by 5 bases, 3 bases remained unmatched. Germline CDR1 and CDR2: MNHEY and SVGEGT. CDR3 bases: TGTGCCAGCAGTTACAGGGGGCGATATCAGCCCCAGCATTTT. Translating gives CASSYRGRYQPQHF.

V and J are TRBV19 and TRBJ1-5; 11 bases fit TRBD1. The trim removed 6 bases at V and 7 bases at J, leaving 14 bases unmatched. The germline V gene has CDR1 LNHDA and CDR2 SQIVND (reference sequence). There are 17 residues in the CDR3. CDR3: CASRPLGTGGVKQPQHF. For the CDR3, the DNA is TGTGCCAGTAGACCCCTTGGGACAGGGGGAGTGAAACAGCCCCAGCATTTT.

The V gene is TRBV7-6, the J gene TRBJ2-3; TRBD2 agrees at 8 bases. CDR1 and CDR2 (germline): SGHVS, FNYEAQ. Trimming at V came to 1 base and at J to 6 bases, leaving 9 bases not matched to a gene. The CDR3 totals 16 residues. The CDR3 sequence: CASSLGASGPTDTQYF. Here the CDR3 DNA reads TGTGCCAGCAGCTTAGGGGCTAGCGGGCCCACGGATACGCAGTATTTT.

V usage is TRBV19 and J usage is TRBJ1-5, with D possibly TRBD1 on 5 matching bases. Germline CDR1 is LNHDA and CDR2 is SQIVND (reference sequence). The CDR3 is 14 residues long. V was trimmed by 4 bases and J by 0 bases, leaving 7 bases between them. The CDR3 sequence is CASSNQGSNQPQHF. The CDR3 bases are TGTGCCAGTAGTAACCAGGGTAGCAATCAGCCCCAGCATTTT.

The gene calls are TRBV7-8 and TRBJ1-3, with 10 bases fitting TRBD1. V was clipped by 5 bases and J by 2 bases; unmatched bases: 3. Per germline, CDR1 SGHVS and CDR2 FQNEAQ. CDR3 size: 15 residues. In DNA, the CDR3 is TGTGCCAGCAGCCTAGGGACAGGGGCTGGAAACACCATATATTTT. Encoded protein: CASSLGTGAGNTIYF.

This chain links TRBV29-1 with TRBJ2-3; TRBD2 aligns across 7 bases. V trimming: 3 bases; J trimming: 0 bases; junction bases outside the gene matches: 6. Per germline, CDR1 SQVTM and CDR2 ANQGSEA. The CDR3 extends over 15 amino acids. CDR3 residues: CSVEGGSPSTDTQYF. For the CDR3, the DNA is TGCAGCGTTGAGGGCGGGAGCCCTAGCACAGATACGCAGTATTTT.

This clone was seen more than once but under ten times. The chain uses TRBV3-1 (or the pseudogene TRBV3-2) and TRBJ1-1; unclear D gene. The CDR3 is made up of 14 amino acids. Germline loops: CDR1 LGHDT, CDR2 YNNKEL (reference sequence). Trimming took 2 bases from V and 0 from J, leaving 7 bases between them. The DNA of the CDR3 is TGTGCCAGCAGCCAACAGGCCATGAACACTGAAGCTTTCTTT. Translated, it gives CASSQQAMNTEAFF.

V is TRBV12-3 or TRBV12-4 and J is TRBJ2-1, with D perhaps matching TRBD2 (6 bases). This CDR3 is built from 13 residues. V was trimmed by 6 bases and J by 3 bases, leaving 9 bases between them. The CDR3: CASRAGSYNEQFF. CDR3 DNA sequence: TGTGCCAGCAGGGCCGGGAGCTACAATGAGCAGTTCTTC.

The chain combines TRBV18 with TRBJ2-5; 10 bases fit TRBD2. CDR1 is KGHSH and CDR2 is LQKENI in the germline V gene. V was clipped by 4 bases and J by 5 bases; unmatched bases: 7. This CDR3 has 15 amino acids. The CDR3 DNA reads TGTGCCAGCTCACGGGCTAGCGGGAGTTCCGAGACCCAGTACTTC. Protein sequence: CASSRASGSSETQYF.

This chain connects TRBV2 to TRBJ1-5, with TRBD1 identical over 7 bases. The germline CDR1 and CDR2 sequences are SNHLY and FYNNEI. With 3 bases clipped from V and 6 bases from J, the junction kept 5 bases outside the gene matches. The CDR3 is 14 residues long. The CDR3 spells CASSDSGGGQPQHF. For the CDR3, the DNA is TGTGCCAGCAGTGATTCAGGGGGAGGTCAGCCCCAGCATTTT.

The chain recombines TRBV18 with TRBJ2-3; 7 nucleotides line up with TRBD1. There are 16 residues in the CDR3. Germline V CDR1 and CDR2: KGHSH, LQKENI. J lost 4 bases, V lost 3 bases, and 10 bases had no gene match. The CDR3 loop is CASSPKGGYAADTQYF. For the CDR3, the DNA is TGTGCCAGCTCACCGAAAGGGGGCTATGCAGCAGATACGCAGTATTTT.

This rearrangement joins TRBV28 to TRBJ2-7, with D perhaps assigned TRBD1 or TRBD2 (5 bases each). Germline CDR1 reads MDHEN; CDR2 reads SYDVKM. The CDR3 loop spans 15 amino acids. V was pared by 5 bases and J by 2 bases, with 16 bases between. The CDR3 DNA reads TGTGCCAGCAGTCGACTGGGGACGGGGACCTACGAGCAGTACTTC. Translating it yields CASSRLGTGTYEQYF.

The CDR3 loop reads CASSLLGTSTDTQYF. CDR3 nucleotide sequence: TGTGCCAGCAGCTTACTAGGTACTAGCACAGATACGCAGTATTTT. The chain links TRBV7-2 to TRBJ2-3, with no clear D. The CDR3 is 15 residues long. Germline CDR1 SGHTA, CDR2 FQGNSA. Trimming removed 2 bases from V and 0 bases from J, with 9 bases in between.

J is TRBJ2-1 and V is TRBV9; D perhaps matches TRBD1 (6 bases). This CDR3 spans 15 amino acids. Trimming left V 2 bases short and J 1 base short, with 10 bases between. Germline lookup yields CDR1 SGDLS and CDR2 YYNGEE. The CDR3 DNA sequence: TGTGCCAGCAGCGTTAGGGACACTTCCTACAATGAGCAGTTCTTC. Amino acids: CASSVRDTSYNEQFF. Drawing the rest from reference TRBV9 and TRBJ2-1, the complete variable domain is DSGVTQTPKHLITATGQRVTLRCSPRSGDLSVYWYQQSLDQGLQFLIQYYNGEERAKGNILERFSAQQFPDLHSELNLSSLELGDSALYFCASSVRDTSYNEQFFGPGTRLTVL.

V and J are TRBV9 and TRBJ2-2, with 10 bases aligning to TRBD2. Germline-derived CDR1 and CDR2 are SGDLS and YYNGEE. J lost 5 bases, V lost 4 bases, and 11 bases had no gene match. The CDR3 loop spans 17 amino acids. CDR3 amino acids: CASSSHGLAETTGELFF. The DNA of the CDR3 is TGTGCCAGCAGCTCTCACGGACTAGCGGAAACAACCGGGGAGCTGTTTTTT.